This T cell receptor (beta chain) was recovered during a study of T cell changes during pregnancy in multiple sclerosis. Generated by immunoSEQ multiplex PCR, the TCRdb table keeps only in-frame clones and is missing some. The sample lists around 60,000 clones; about 90% were seen once. V lost 0 bases and J lost 7, with 15 bases in between. The CDR3 loop spans 15 amino acids. Germline V lookup: CDR1 LGHNA, CDR2 YSLEER. The V and J genes are TRBV4-3 and TRBJ2-5; D might be TRBD2 (6 bases). Specimen: CD4+ T cells from peripheral blood mononuclear cells, collected after pregnancy. The TCR comes from a female donor in good health, enrolled as a control in a pregnancy study. CDR3 DNA: TGCGCCAGCAGCCAAGATCGACTGGGAGGTTGGACCCAGTACTTC. Protein: CASSQDRLGGWTQYF.